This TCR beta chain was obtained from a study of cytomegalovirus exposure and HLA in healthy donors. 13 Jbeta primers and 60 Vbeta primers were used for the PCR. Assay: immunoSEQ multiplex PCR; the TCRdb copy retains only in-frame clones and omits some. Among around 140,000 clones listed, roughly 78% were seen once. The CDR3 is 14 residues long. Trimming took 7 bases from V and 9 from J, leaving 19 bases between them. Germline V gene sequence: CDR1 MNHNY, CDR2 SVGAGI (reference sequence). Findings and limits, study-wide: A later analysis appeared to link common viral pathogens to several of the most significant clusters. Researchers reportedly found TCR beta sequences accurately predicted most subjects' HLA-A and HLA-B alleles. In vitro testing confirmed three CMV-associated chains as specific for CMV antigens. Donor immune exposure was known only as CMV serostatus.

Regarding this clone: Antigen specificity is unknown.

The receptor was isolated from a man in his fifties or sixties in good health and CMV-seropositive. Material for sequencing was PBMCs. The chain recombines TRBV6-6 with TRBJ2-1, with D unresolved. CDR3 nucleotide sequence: TGTGCCAGCACCGAACAGATACCTTTTGGTGAGCAGTTCTTC. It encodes CASTEQIPFGEQFF.